These 32 T cell receptor beta chains originate from one sample sequenced in a study of cytomegalovirus exposure and HLA in healthy donors (dated by TCRdb to 2016 to 2017). Libraries were constructed by the immunoSEQ multiplex PCR assay. TCRdb took this table from immuneACCESS and kept in-frame rearrangements with V and J called. Such tables lack part of the clones; where checked against another copy, unresolved V genes explain under half of the gap, and the rest is unexplained. For this sample the table gives about 240,000 clones, of which roughly 86% were detected only once. Around 1.2% of the sample comes from the top ten. Sequenced sample: PBMCs. These receptors came from a woman in her 30s in good health and CMV-seropositive.

The V and J genes are TRBV6-1 and TRBJ2-1; 11 bases agree with TRBD2. The ends lost 4 bases at V and 6 bases at J; junction bases unmatched: 5. Per the germline V gene, CDR1 is MNHNS and CDR2 is SASEGT. This CDR3 comprises 15 residues. This CDR3 is CASSVGTSGLNEQFF. CDR3 coding DNA: TGTGCCAGCAGTGTTGGGACTAGCGGCCTCAATGAGCAGTTCTTC.

The chain has TRBV2 and TRBJ1-3, with D hard to call. Germline loops: CDR1 SNHLY, CDR2 FYNNEI. Trimming removed 4 bases from V and 0 bases from J, with 7 bases in between. The CDR3 is 14 amino acids. DNA of the CDR3: TGTGCCAGCAGTGTTGGGAGCTCTGGAAACACCATATATTTT. This translates into CASSVGSSGNTIYF.

The V call is TRBV28, the J call TRBJ2-7; 7 nucleotides align to TRBD2. Germline V lookup: CDR1 MDHEN, CDR2 SYDVKM. CDR3 length: 16 residues. Unmatched junction bases numbered 12, after V lost 7 bases and J lost 0 bases. CDR3 in DNA: TGTGCCAGCACCTTGGGTAGCGGGCTCTCCTCCTACGAGCAGTACTTC. It translates to CASTLGSGLSSYEQYF.

This clone was observed a handful of times. The chain combines TRBV4-1 with TRBJ1-5; D gene uncertain. The germline V gene encodes CDR1 MGHRA and CDR2 YSYEKL. The CDR3 loop spans 15 amino acids. V was shortened by 0 bases and J by 3 bases, with 9 bases between the two germline ends. For the CDR3, the DNA is TGCGCCAGCAGCCAAGATCAGCAGGACAATCAGCCCCAGCATTTT. Amino acids: CASSQDQQDNQPQHF.

This chain connects TRBV5-1 to TRBJ2-2, with TRBD1 matching 9 bases. V shed 3 bases, J shed 2 bases, and the junction held 11 bases outside the gene matches. CDR3 length equals 18 residues. Germline V lookup: CDR1 SGHRS, CDR2 YFSETQ. CDR3 loop: CASSYRTGERYNTGELFF. The CDR3 nucleotides read TGCGCCAGCAGCTACAGGACAGGGGAGCGATATAACACCGGGGAGCTGTTTTTT. Together with reference TRBV5-1 and TRBJ2-2, the CDR3 gives the full variable domain: KAGVTQTPRYLIKTRGQQVTLSCSPISGHRSVSWYQQTPGQGLQFLFEYFSETQRNKGNFPGRFSGRQFSNSRSEMNVSTLELGDSALYLCASSYRTGERYNTGELFFGEGSRLTVL.

This clone was observed a handful of times. The V and J genes are TRBV10-3 and TRBJ1-2; D unclear. The germline V gene encodes CDR1 ENHRY and CDR2 SYGVKD. The CDR3 is 11 residues long. The ends were cut back, 10 bases at V and 5 bases at J, with 11 bases in the middle. The chain's CDR3 is CATAIGYGYTF. As DNA, the CDR3 is TGTGCCACCGCCATCGGGTATGGCTACACCTTC.

V is TRBV19 and J is TRBJ1-4; possibly TRBD1 for D (5 bases). The CDR3 covers 15 residues. Germline CDR1 LNHDA, CDR2 SQIVND (reference sequence). Trimming took 4 bases from V and 3 from J, leaving 12 bases between them. CDR3 sequence (DNA): TGTGCCAGTAGTAAAGCCAGGGTAGCTAATGAAAAACTGTTTTTT. It specifies CASSKARVANEKLFF.

V usage is TRBV11-3 and J usage is TRBJ1-2; D gene ambiguous. The length of the CDR3 is 14 residues. CDR1 and CDR2 (germline): SGHNT, YENEEA. V lost 1 base, J lost 2 bases, and 8 bases lay in between. CDR3 DNA: TGTGCCAGCAGCTTAGCCCTACAGAACTATGGCTACACCTTC. This gives the protein CASSLALQNYGYTF.

The V and J genes are TRBV27 and TRBJ1-4, with unresolved D. The germline V gene has CDR1 MNHEY and CDR2 SMNVEV (reference sequence). This CDR3 is 15 amino acids long. V gave up 5 bases and J gave up 3 bases, with 13 bases separating them. The CDR3 spells CASSPPGAANEKLFF. CDR3 DNA: TGTGCCAGCAGTCCGCCGGGAGCTGCTAATGAAAAACTGTTTTTT.

The chain has TRBV2 and TRBJ2-7, with no clear D. The germline V gene encodes CDR1 SNHLY and CDR2 FYNNEI. CDR3 length: 12 residues. Trimming shortened V by 4 bases and J by 5 bases, and 9 bases separated the two germline ends. CDR3 DNA sequence: TGTGCCAGCAGTGTTACTGTGGACGAGCAGTACTTC. Translation gives CASSVTVDEQYF.

The chain employs TRBV2 and TRBJ1-3, with D maybe TRBD1 (5 bases). The germline V and J ends were trimmed by 2 bases and 2 bases, with 16 bases remaining between them. The CDR3 totals 17 residues. CDR1 is SNHLY, CDR2 FYNNEI, per germline. In DNA form, the CDR3 reads TGTGCCAGCAGTGAATTTGTAGGAGGGGAAACTGGAAACACCATATATTTT. It yields the protein CASSEFVGGETGNTIYF.

The gene calls are TRBV7-2 and TRBJ1-1; D remains ambiguous. The V gene's germline CDR1 is SGHTA and CDR2 FQGNSA. The CDR3 has 11 amino acids. The germline V and J ends were trimmed by 7 bases and 6 bases, with 9 bases remaining between them. The CDR3: CASTQSSEAFF. The CDR3 DNA follows: TGTGCCAGCACCCAGTCCTCTGAAGCTTTCTTT.

The chain carries TRBV5-5 and TRBJ1-4; weak D call: TRBD1 (6 bases). V lost 4 bases, J lost 8 bases, and 21 bases lay in between. There are 16 residues in the CDR3. Germline CDR1 SGHKS, CDR2 YYEKEE (reference sequence). CDR3 bases: TGTGCCAGCAGCCAAAAAGGGGGGGCCCTACGGGAAAAACTGTTTTTT. As protein: CASSQKGGALREKLFF.

V and J are TRBV11-3 and TRBJ2-3, with D perhaps TRBD1 (6 bases). CDR1 and CDR2 (germline): SGHNT, YENEEA. CDR3 length: 16 residues. V lost 5 bases to trimming and J lost 4 bases, with 19 bases between them. The CDR3 bases are TGTGCCAGCAGCCCAGCCGTGATTGGGGGCGCAGATACGCAGTATTTT. It translates to CASSPAVIGGADTQYF.

The rearrangement uses TRBV4-1 and TRBJ2-1; 10 bases map to TRBD1. Germline CDR1 reads MGHRA; CDR2 reads YSYEKL. V lost 4 bases to trimming and J lost 4 bases; unmatched junction nucleotides: 4. The length of the CDR3 is 15 residues. The CDR3 DNA reads TGCGCCAGCAGCCCACAGGACAGGGGGTACAATGAGCAGTTCTTC. It codes for CASSPQDRGYNEQFF.

The V call is TRBV7-2, the J call TRBJ1-2, with D perhaps matching TRBD1 (5 bases). This CDR3 contains 15 residues. Germline CDR1 SGHTA, CDR2 FQGNSA. Trimming left V 2 bases short and J 3 bases short, with 13 bases between. CDR3 sequence: CASSLTGGSDYGYTF. In DNA, the CDR3 is TGTGCCAGCAGCTTAACGGGGGGGTCCGACTATGGCTACACCTTC.

The rearrangement joins TRBV5-1 to TRBJ1-1, with D unresolved. In germline, CDR1 is SGHRS, CDR2 YFSETQ. The CDR3 spans 13 residues. Trimming left V 4 bases short and J 5 bases short, with 12 bases between. CDR3 sequence: CASSTRLRTEAFF. The DNA of the CDR3 is TGCGCCAGCAGCACCCGGTTGCGAACTGAAGCTTTCTTT. Full variable domain (rest looked up from reference TRBV5-1 and TRBJ1-1): KAGVTQTPRYLIKTRGQQVTLSCSPISGHRSVSWYQQTPGQGLQFLFEYFSETQRNKGNFPGRFSGRQFSNSRSEMNVSTLELGDSALYLCASSTRLRTEAFFGQGTRLTVV.

The chain carries TRBV6-6 and TRBJ1-1; 8 bases map to TRBD1. This CDR3 comprises 14 residues. The trim removed 2 bases at V and 5 bases at J, leaving 4 bases unmatched. CDR1 is MNHNY, CDR2 SVGAGI, per germline (reference sequence). Here the CDR3 reads CASSYRTGWTEAFF. Written as DNA, the CDR3 is TGTGCCAGCAGTTACCGGACAGGGTGGACTGAAGCTTTCTTT.

A remark on this clone: The same CDR3 is also encoded by other DNA sequences in this sample. The chain joins TRBV5-1 to TRBJ2-2; 9 positions agree with TRBD1. The germline CDR1 and CDR2 sequences are SGHRS and YFSETQ. Unmatched junction bases numbered 0, after V lost 1 base and J lost 2 bases. There are 15 residues in the CDR3. CDR3 coding DNA: TGCGCCAGCAGCTTGACAGGGGGCAACACCGGGGAGCTGTTTTTT. Residues: CASSLTGGNTGELFF.

The chain joins TRBV7-9 to TRBJ1-4; weak D call: TRBD1 (6 bases). This CDR3 is built from 15 residues. Trimming stripped 1 base from V and 8 bases from J, with 14 bases between. Germline V gene data show CDR1 as SEHNR and CDR2 as FQNEAQ (reference sequence). The CDR3 DNA reads as TGTGCCAGCAGCTTAGGACAGGAGCCTTACGAAAAACTGTTTTTT. Protein sequence: CASSLGQEPYEKLFF. Full variable domain (missing parts from reference TRBV7-9 and TRBJ1-4): DTGVSQNPRHKITKRGQNVTFRCDPISEHNRLYWYRQTLGQGPEFLTYFQNEAQLEKSRLLSDRFSAERPKGSFSTLEIQRTEQGDSAMYLCASSLGQEPYEKLFFGSGTQLSVL.

The chain couples TRBV10-3 to TRBJ1-5, with 8 bases lining up with TRBD1. Germline V gene data show CDR1 as ENHRY and CDR2 as SYGVKD. V lost 10 bases, J lost 3 bases, and 5 bases stayed unmatched. The CDR3 has 13 amino acids. The CDR3 region is CATGTGSNQPQHF. The CDR3 region has the DNA TGTGCCACGGGGACAGGTTCCAATCAGCCCCAGCATTTT.

A remark on this clone: Other DNA variants within this sample encode the same CDR3. The chain uses TRBV27 and TRBJ2-1, with TRBD2 as a possible D gene (5 bases). V was cut by 2 bases and J by 0 bases, with 8 bases left in between. This CDR3 contains 15 residues. Germline assignment: CDR1 MNHEY and CDR2 SMNVEV (reference sequence). The CDR3 nucleotides are TGTGCCAGCAGTTTAGGTGGGAGCTCCTACAATGAGCAGTTCTTC. The encoded protein is CASSLGGSSYNEQFF.

V and J are TRBV28 and TRBJ1-2, with 10 positions matching TRBD1. The germline gives CDR1 MDHEN, CDR2 SYDVKM. The ends lost 6 bases at V and 4 bases at J; junction bases unmatched: 8. This CDR3 region has 15 residues. DNA of the CDR3: TGTGCCAGCAGGGGAGAGACAGGGGGCTTCTATGGCTACACCTTC. It translates to CASRGETGGFYGYTF.

To note about this clone: This sample also contains other DNA sequences that code for the same CDR3. V usage is TRBV2 and J usage is TRBJ2-7; possible D gene TRBD1, 5 bases. Germline values: CDR1 SNHLY, CDR2 FYNNEI. The CDR3 spans 13 residues. V was trimmed by 1 base and J by 1 base, leaving 5 bases between them. For the CDR3, the DNA is TGTGCCAGCAGTGAAGGACAGTCCTACGAGCAGTACTTC. Its translation is CASSEGQSYEQYF. Using reference TRBV2 and TRBJ2-7 for the parts outside the CDR3, the full variable domain is EPEVTQTPSHQVTQMGQEVILRCVPISNHLYFYWYRQILGQKVEFLVSFYNNEISEKSEIFDDQFSVERPDGSNFTLKIRSTKLEDSAMYFCASSEGQSYEQYFGPGTRLTVT.

The V call is TRBV2, the J call TRBJ2-2, with 8 bases that match TRBD2. This CDR3 region has 15 residues. The germline gives CDR1 SNHLY, CDR2 FYNNEI. V trimming: 8 bases; J trimming: 5 bases; junction bases outside the gene matches: 10. The CDR3 coding sequence is TGTGCCAGCCAGGCCGGGACTAGAGGTACCGGGGAGCTGTTTTTT. It encodes CASQAGTRGTGELFF.

The chain has TRBV4-1 and TRBJ2-6, with a possible D match to TRBD2 (6 bases). V was cut by 0 bases and J by 19 bases, with 13 bases left in between. The CDR3 runs 12 residues. The germline V gene encodes CDR1 MGHRA and CDR2 YSYEKL. The CDR3 is CASSQEGLRPTF. The CDR3 nucleotides read TGCGCCAGCAGCCAAGAGGGACTCCGGCCCACTTTC.

This chain joins TRBV18 and TRBJ2-2; 11 nucleotides match TRBD2. The CDR3 loop spans 17 amino acids. Germline V CDR1 and CDR2: KGHSH, LQKENI. Unmatched junction bases numbered 3, after V lost 2 bases and J lost 1 base. CDR3 sequence reads: CASSPRTSGQNTGELFF. CDR3 DNA sequence: TGTGCCAGCTCACCAAGGACTAGCGGGCAGAACACCGGGGAGCTGTTTTTT. Based on the CDR3 plus reference TRBV18 and TRBJ2-2, the full variable domain is NAGVMQNPRHLVRRRGQEARLRCSPMKGHSHVYWYRQLPEEGLKFMVYLQKENIIDESGMPKERFSAEFPKEGPSILRIQQVVRGDSAAYFCASSPRTSGQNTGELFFGEGSRLTVL.

The chain couples TRBV6-5 to TRBJ1-1, with 7 nucleotides matching TRBD1. Germline assignment: CDR1 MNHEY and CDR2 SVGAGI. Trimming removed 6 bases from V and 0 bases from J; junction bases left unmatched: 4. The CDR3 is made up of 14 amino acids. The CDR3 protein is CASSGTAMNTEAFF. The CDR3 nucleotides are TGTGCCAGCAGCGGGACAGCCATGAACACTGAAGCTTTCTTT.

This sequence joins TRBV15 and TRBJ1-1, with a tentative D call TRBD1 (5 bases). The CDR3 totals 19 residues. In germline, CDR1 is LNHNV, CDR2 YYDKDF (reference sequence). Trimming removed 0 bases from V and 2 bases from J, with 22 bases in between. CDR3 DNA: TGTGCCACCAGCAGAGATCTTCTGGGGCAGGGAGGTAGAAACACTGAAGCTTTCTTT. This codes for CATSRDLLGQGGRNTEAFF.

The rearrangement links TRBV2 to TRBJ2-7; TRBD1 agrees at 9 bases. Germline trimming cut 6 bases from V and 9 bases from J; bases unmatched to any gene: 15. Germline CDR1 is SNHLY and CDR2 is FYNNEI. The CDR3 contains 15 residues. The CDR3 region is CASSQSGTGSVWQYF. The CDR3 nucleotides are TGTGCCAGCAGCCAAAGTGGGACAGGGTCGGTTTGGCAGTACTTC.

The V and J genes are TRBV29-1 and TRBJ1-5; weak D call: TRBD1 (5 bases). Looked up from germline, CDR1 is SQVTM and CDR2 is ANQGSEA. The CDR3 covers 15 residues. Trimming cost V 4 bases and J 3 bases, with 16 bases left between them. The CDR3 here is CSVADSTDPNQPQHF. CDR3 DNA sequence: TGCAGCGTTGCTGACAGCACAGATCCCAATCAGCCCCAGCATTTT.

This chain connects TRBV30 to TRBJ1-4; D may be TRBD1 (5 bases). V gave up 1 base and J gave up 7 bases, with 7 bases separating them. The CDR3 covers 12 residues. The V gene's germline CDR1 is GTSNPN and CDR2 SVGIG (reference sequence). CDR3 sequence (DNA): TGTGCCTGGAGTGGCGGGGCTGAAAAACTGTTTTTT. Translation: CAWSGGAEKLFF.